This is a list of T cell receptor beta chains from one sample in a study of cytomegalovirus exposure and HLA in healthy donors. Measured with immunoSEQ multiplex PCR; TCRdb has only the in-frame clones, and not every one. The table records fewer than 250,000 clones, just under 75% of them present only once. The sequenced material came from PBMCs. The receptors derive from a woman between 25 and 40 years old in good health and CMV-seropositive. CDR3s include the opening cysteine and the closing phenylalanine or tryptophan. The D gene is left open where the match is weak. Size is stated for part of the rows, as once, few or many counts, or as a class when the clone is expanded.

TRBV28	TRBJ1-3	-	12	-	CATSVSGNTIYF	TGTGCCACCAGCGTCTCTGGAAACACCATATATTTT
TRBV28	TRBJ2-7	-	12	-	CASRIQGREQYF	TGTGCCAGCAGAATACAGGGTCGCGAGCAGTACTTC
TRBV2	TRBJ2-7	-	14	TRBD2	CASETSGRFGEQYF	TGTGCCAGCGAGACTAGCGGGAGGTTCGGCGAGCAGTACTTC
TRBV15	TRBJ2-7	-	18	TRBD1	CATSREYPRTGGIHEQYF	TGTGCCACCAGCAGAGAGTACCCGCGGACAGGGGGCATACACGAGCAGTACTTC
TRBV10-3	TRBJ2-7	-	16	TRBD2	CASSEAPGSGAYEQYF	TGTGCCAGCAGTGAAGCGCCAGGTAGCGGGGCCTACGAGCAGTACTTC
TRBV2	TRBJ2-3	-	13	-	CASSDPVTDTQYF	TGTGCCAGCAGTGACCCAGTAACAGATACGCAGTATTTT
TRBV6-5	TRBJ1-3	-	15	TRBD1	CASSYDRGAGNTIYF	TGTGCCAGCAGTTATGACAGGGGAGCAGGAAACACCATATATTTT
TRBV27	TRBJ2-1	-	13	-	CAANGVGENEQFF	TGTGCCGCCAACGGAGTAGGAGAGAATGAGCAGTTCTTC
TRBV7-9	TRBJ2-7	-	14	-	CASSSPGAPYEQYF	TGTGCCAGCAGCTCCCCAGGGGCCCCCTACGAGCAGTACTTC
TRBV6-1	TRBJ1-5	-	12	-	CASTRGNQPQHF	TGTGCCAGCACCCGAGGGAATCAGCCCCAGCATTTT
TRBV7-6	TRBJ2-7	-	14	-	CASSLNGQSYEQYF	TGTGCCAGCAGCTTAAACGGACAGTCCTACGAGCAGTACTTC
TRBV6-1	TRBJ1-4	-	16	-	CASNEGGRGANEKLFF	TGTGCCAGCAATGAAGGGGGGCGGGGGGCTAATGAAAAACTGTTTTTT
TRBV19	TRBJ1-3	-	12	-	CATRFSGNTIYF	TGTGCCACCCGTTTCTCTGGAAACACCATATATTTT
TRBV27	TRBJ2-1	-	15	TRBD2	CASAALAGGYNEQFF	TGTGCCAGCGCGGCCTTAGCGGGAGGGTACAATGAGCAGTTCTTC
TRBV7-9	TRBJ2-1	-	14	TRBD2	CASSLSAGEDEQFF	TGTGCCAGCAGCTTGTCAGCGGGAGAGGATGAGCAGTTCTTC
TRBV7-9	TRBJ1-6	-	15	TRBD1	CASSSSDRSHSPLHF	TGTGCCAGCAGCTCCTCGGACAGGTCACATTCACCCCTCCACTTT
TRBV6-5	TRBJ1-5	few	15	TRBD1	CASSLGTGGGQPQHF	TGTGCCAGCAGCCTAGGGACAGGGGGCGGTCAGCCCCAGCATTTT
TRBV6-1	TRBJ2-1	-	13	-	CASNDKLYNEQFF	TGTGCCAGCAATGACAAGCTGTACAATGAGCAGTTCTTC
TRBV7-9	TRBJ2-7	-	14	-	CASSFYQGSGEQYF	TGTGCCAGCAGCTTCTACCAGGGGTCCGGCGAGCAGTACTTC
TRBV19	TRBJ2-7	-	14	TRBD2	CASSMTSATYEQYF	TGTGCCAGTAGTATGACTAGCGCAACCTACGAGCAGTACTTC
TRBV9	TRBJ2-5	-	15	-	CASSVDGLRQETQYF	TGTGCCAGCAGCGTAGACGGGTTACGGCAAGAGACCCAGTACTTC
TRBV7-9	TRBJ2-7	-	18	TRBD2	CSSSSWGTSGRSSYEQYF	TGTTCCAGCAGCTCATGGGGGACTAGCGGGAGGTCTTCCTACGAGCAGTACTTC